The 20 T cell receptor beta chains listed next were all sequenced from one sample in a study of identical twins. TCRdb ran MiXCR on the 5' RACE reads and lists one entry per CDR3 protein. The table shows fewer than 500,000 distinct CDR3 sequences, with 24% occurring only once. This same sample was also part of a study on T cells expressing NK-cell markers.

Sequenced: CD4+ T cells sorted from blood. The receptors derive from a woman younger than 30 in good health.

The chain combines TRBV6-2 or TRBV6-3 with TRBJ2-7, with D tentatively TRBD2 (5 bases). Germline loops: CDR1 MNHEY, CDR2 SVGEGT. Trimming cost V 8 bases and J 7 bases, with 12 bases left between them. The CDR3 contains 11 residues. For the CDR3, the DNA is TGTGCCAGCCGTTCAGCGGTGGAGCAGTACTTC. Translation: CASRSAVEQYF.

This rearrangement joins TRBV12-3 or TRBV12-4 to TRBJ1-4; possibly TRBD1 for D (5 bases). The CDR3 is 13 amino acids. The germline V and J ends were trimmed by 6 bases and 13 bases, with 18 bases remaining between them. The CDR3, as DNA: TGTGCCAGCAGCCTAGAGCAGGGTCTTGGACTGTTTTTT. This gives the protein CASSLEQGLGLFF.

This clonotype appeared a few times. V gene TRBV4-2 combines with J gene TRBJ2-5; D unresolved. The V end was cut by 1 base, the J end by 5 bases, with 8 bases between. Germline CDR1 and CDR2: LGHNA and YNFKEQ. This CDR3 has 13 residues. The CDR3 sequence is CASSQVNGETQYF. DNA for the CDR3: TGTGCCAGCAGCCAAGTTAATGGGGAGACCCAGTACTTC.

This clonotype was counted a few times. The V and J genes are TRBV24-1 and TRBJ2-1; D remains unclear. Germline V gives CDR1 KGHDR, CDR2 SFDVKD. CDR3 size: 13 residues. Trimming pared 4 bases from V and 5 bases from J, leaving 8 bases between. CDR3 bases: TGTGCCACCAGTGACGGCTATCACAATGAGCAGTTCTTC. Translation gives CATSDGYHNEQFF.

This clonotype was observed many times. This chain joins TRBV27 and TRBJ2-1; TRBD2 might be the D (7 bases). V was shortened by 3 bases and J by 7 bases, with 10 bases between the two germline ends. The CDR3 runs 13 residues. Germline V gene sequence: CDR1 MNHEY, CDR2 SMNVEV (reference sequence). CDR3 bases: TGTGCCAGCAGTTTGGGGAGGGGGAATGAGCAGTTCTTC. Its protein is CASSLGRGNEQFF.

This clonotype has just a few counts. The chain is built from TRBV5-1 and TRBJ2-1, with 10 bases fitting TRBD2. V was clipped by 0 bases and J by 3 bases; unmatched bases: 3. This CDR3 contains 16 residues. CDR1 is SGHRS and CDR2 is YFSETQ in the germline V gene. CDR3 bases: TGCGCCAGCAGCTTGGTGCAGCGGGGGGGCTACAATGAGCAGTTCTTC. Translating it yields CASSLVQRGGYNEQFF.

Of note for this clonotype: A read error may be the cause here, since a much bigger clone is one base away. CDR3 sequence (DNA): TGTGCCAGCAGCCGCGAACACGAGCAGTACTTC. Its protein is CASSREHEQYF. The rearrangement joins TRBV3-1 to TRBJ2-7, with D unclear. The ends were cut back, 4 bases at V and 5 bases at J, with 6 bases in the middle. Germline V lookup: CDR1 LGHDT, CDR2 YNNKEL (reference sequence). CDR3 size: 11 residues.

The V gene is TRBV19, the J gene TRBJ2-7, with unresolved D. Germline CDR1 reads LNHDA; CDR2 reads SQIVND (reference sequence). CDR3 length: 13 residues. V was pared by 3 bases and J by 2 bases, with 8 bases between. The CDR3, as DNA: TGTGCCAGTAGTATGGGCTCCACCTACGAGCAGTACTTC. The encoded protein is CASSMGSTYEQYF.

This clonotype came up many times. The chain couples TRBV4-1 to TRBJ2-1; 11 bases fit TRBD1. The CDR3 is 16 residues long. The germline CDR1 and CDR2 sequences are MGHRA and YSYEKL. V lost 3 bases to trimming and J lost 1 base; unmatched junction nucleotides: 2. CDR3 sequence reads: CASSHGQGASYNEQFF. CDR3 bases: TGCGCCAGCAGCCACGGACAGGGGGCATCCTACAATGAGCAGTTCTTC.

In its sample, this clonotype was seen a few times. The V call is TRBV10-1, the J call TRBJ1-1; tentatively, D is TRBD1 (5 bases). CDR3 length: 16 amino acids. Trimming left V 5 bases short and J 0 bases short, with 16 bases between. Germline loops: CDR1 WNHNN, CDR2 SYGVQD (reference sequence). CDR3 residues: CASSKGRPPMNTEAFF. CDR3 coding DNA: TGCGCCAGCAGTAAGGGACGGCCACCGATGAACACTGAAGCTTTCTTT.

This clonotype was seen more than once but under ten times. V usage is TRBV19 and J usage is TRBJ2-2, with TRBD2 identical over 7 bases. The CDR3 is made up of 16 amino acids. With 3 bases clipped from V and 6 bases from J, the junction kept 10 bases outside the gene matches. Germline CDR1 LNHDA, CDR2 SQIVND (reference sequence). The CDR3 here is CASSIRGGSSAGELFF. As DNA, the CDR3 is TGTGCCAGTAGTATTCGTGGCGGGAGCTCAGCCGGGGAGCTGTTTTTT.

Here the CDR3 reads CSASAGVYEQYF. CDR3 bases: TGCAGTGCTTCTGCAGGGGTCTACGAGCAGTACTTC. The V and J genes are TRBV20-1 and TRBJ2-7; a possible D gene is TRBD1 (6 bases). CDR3 length: 12 amino acids. V lost 5 bases, J lost 3 bases, and 11 bases lay in between. Germline CDR1 is DFQATT and CDR2 is SNEGSKA (reference sequence).

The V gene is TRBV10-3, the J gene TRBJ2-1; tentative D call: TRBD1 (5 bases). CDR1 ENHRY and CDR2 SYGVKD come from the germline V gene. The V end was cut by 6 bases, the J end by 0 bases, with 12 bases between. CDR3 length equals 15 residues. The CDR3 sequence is CAISPRVSSYNEQFF. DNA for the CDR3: TGTGCCATCAGCCCCAGGGTCAGCTCCTACAATGAGCAGTTCTTC.

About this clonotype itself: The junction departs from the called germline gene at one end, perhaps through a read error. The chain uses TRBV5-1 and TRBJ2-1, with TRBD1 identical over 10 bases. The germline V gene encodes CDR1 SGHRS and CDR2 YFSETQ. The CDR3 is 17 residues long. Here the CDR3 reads CASNLSGRQGADNEQFF. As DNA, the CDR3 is TGCGCCAGCAACTTGAGTGGTAGACAGGGGGCCGACAATGAGCAGTTCTTC.

DNA for the CDR3: TGTGCCAGCAGCTTAGATCCCGGATCCGGGGAGCTGTTTTTT. Translated, it gives CASSLDPGSGELFF. This chain uses TRBV11-2 with TRBJ2-2; D gene ambiguous. The V end was cut by 0 bases, the J end by 6 bases, with 8 bases between. The CDR3 has 14 residues. Germline CDR1 and CDR2: SGHAT and FQNNGV.

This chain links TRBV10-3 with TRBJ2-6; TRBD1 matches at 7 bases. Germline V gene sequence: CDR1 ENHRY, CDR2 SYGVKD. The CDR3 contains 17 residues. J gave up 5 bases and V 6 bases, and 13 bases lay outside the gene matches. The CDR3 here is CAIRDDRVSTRANVLTF. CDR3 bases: TGTGCCATCAGGGATGACAGGGTATCAACCCGGGCCAACGTCCTGACTTTC.

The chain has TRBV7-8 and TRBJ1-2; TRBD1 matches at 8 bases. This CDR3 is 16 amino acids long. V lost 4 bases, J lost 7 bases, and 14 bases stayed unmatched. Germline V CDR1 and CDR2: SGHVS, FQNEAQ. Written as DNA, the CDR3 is TGTGCCAGCAGCTACCAAAGGACAGGGATAGGTTTTGGCTACACCTTC. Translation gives CASSYQRTGIGFGYTF.

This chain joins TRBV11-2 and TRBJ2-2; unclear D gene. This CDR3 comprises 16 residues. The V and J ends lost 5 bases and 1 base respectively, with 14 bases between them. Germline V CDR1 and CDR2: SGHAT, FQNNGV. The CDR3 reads CASSRLDEMNTGELFF. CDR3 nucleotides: TGTGCCAGCAGCCGACTTGACGAGATGAACACCGGGGAGCTGTTTTTT.

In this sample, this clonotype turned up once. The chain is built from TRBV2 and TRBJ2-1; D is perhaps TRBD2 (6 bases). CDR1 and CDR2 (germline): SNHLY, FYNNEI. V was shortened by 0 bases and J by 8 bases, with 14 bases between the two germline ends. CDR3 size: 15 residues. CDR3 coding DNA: TGTGCCAGCAGTGAAGCGCTTCGGGGGATCGATGAGCAGTTCTTC. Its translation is CASSEALRGIDEQFF.

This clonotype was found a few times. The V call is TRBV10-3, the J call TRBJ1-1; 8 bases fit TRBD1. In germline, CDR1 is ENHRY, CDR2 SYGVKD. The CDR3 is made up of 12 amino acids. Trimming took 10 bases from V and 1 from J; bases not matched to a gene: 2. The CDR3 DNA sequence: TGTGCCACAGGGACAGGGAACACTGAAGCTTTCTTT. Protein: CATGTGNTEAFF.